These T cell receptor beta chains were read from a single sample in a study of tumor-infiltrating lymphocytes in localized non-small cell lung cancer. Using immunoSEQ multiplex PCR, the repertoire was profiled, and TCRdb retains in-frame clones only, with some absent. The profile covers about 14,000 clones, with roughly 80% appearing a single time and under 25% taken by the ten largest. Sample: lung tumor tissue. The receptor set was obtained from a human donor with non-small cell lung cancer. The CDR3 runs from the conserved cysteine through the conserved F or W. A D gene is named only where the DNA matches it firmly. Expanded clones get a size class; other rows say once, few or many, or leave the size out.

j_call	d_call	v_call	clone_size	cdr3_aa	cdr3_nt
TRBJ2-2	TRBD1	TRBV28	few	CASISDRGNTGELFF	TGTGCCAGCATCTCCGACAGGGGGAACACCGGGGAGCTGTTTTTT
TRBJ1-5	NA	TRBV11-2	NA	CASSLAGGTNQPQHF	TGTGCCAGCAGCTTAGCGGGCGGTACCAATCAGCCCCAGCATTTT
TRBJ1-2	TRBD1	TRBV6-5	medium-sized	CASSLTGGADGYTF	TGTGCCAGCAGTTTGACAGGGGGCGCCGATGGCTACACCTTC
TRBJ2-3	TRBD2	TRBV30	NA	CAWSGPGTIDTQYF	TGTGCCTGGAGTGGCCCGGGGACTATCGATACGCAGTATTTT
TRBJ2-7	NA	TRBV5-4	medium-sized	CASSPPGQPYEQYF	TGTGCCAGCAGCCCTCCGGGACAACCCTACGAGCAGTACTTC
TRBJ1-4	NA	TRBV6-1	NA	CASSEGNNEKLFF	TGTGCCAGCAGTGAAGGGAACAATGAAAAACTGTTTTTT
TRBJ2-2	NA	TRBV30	few	CAWSVKGPTGELFF	TGTGCCTGGAGTGTAAAGGGACCCACCGGGGAGCTGTTTTTT
TRBJ1-5	NA	TRBV25-1	NA	CASSELVRGPSNQPQHF	TGTGCCAGCAGTGAATTGGTCAGGGGCCCTAGCAATCAGCCCCAGCATTTT
TRBJ2-5	NA	TRBV5-5	NA	CASSFNVGQETQYF	TGTGCCAGCAGCTTTAATGTAGGCCAAGAGACCCAGTACTTC
TRBJ1-1	NA	TRBV20-1	NA	CSAREDTEAFF	TGCAGTGCTAGAGAGGACACTGAAGCTTTCTTT
TRBJ2-7	TRBD1	TRBV30	NA	CACTLQTGSWEQYF	TGTGCCTGTACCCTACAGACAGGGTCTTGGGAGCAGTACTTC
TRBJ1-5	NA	TRBV5-1	NA	CASSLSSGANQPQHF	TGCGCCAGCAGCTTGTCGTCGGGGGCCAATCAGCCCCAGCATTTT
TRBJ2-1	NA	TRBV18	NA	CASSPPQSNEQFF	TGTGCCAGCTCCCCTCCCCAGTCCAATGAGCAGTTCTTC
TRBJ2-1	TRBD2	TRBV7-3	NA	CASSLSPSGVDEQFF	TGTGCCAGCAGCTTATCGCCTAGCGGGGTAGATGAGCAGTTCTTC
TRBJ2-7	NA	TRBV21-1	NA	CASSKSSPATRYEQYF	TGTGCCAGCAGCAAAAGTAGTCCGGCCACCCGGTACGAGCAGTACTTC
TRBJ2-7	TRBD1	TRBV30	NA	CAWGDRAPYEQYF	TGTGCCTGGGGAGACAGGGCTCCCTACGAGCAGTACTTC
TRBJ1-1	TRBD1	TRBV30	NA	CAWSTGVEYTEAFF	TGTGCCTGGAGCACAGGGGTGGAGTACACTGAAGCTTTCTTT
TRBJ2-6	NA	TRBV5-1	once	CASSPEAISSGANVLTF	TGCGCCAGCAGTCCCGAGGCCATCAGCTCTGGGGCCAACGTCCTGACTTTC
TRBJ2-7	NA	TRBV7-2	NA	CASSLDPSSYEQYF	TGTGCCAGCAGCTTAGATCCCAGCTCCTACGAGCAGTACTTC
TRBJ1-2	NA	TRBV10-3	NA	CAISEPGRHGYTF	TGTGCCATCAGTGAGCCAGGACGGCATGGCTACACCTTC
TRBJ2-1	TRBD1	TRBV5-1	NA	CASSLGAGGLEQFF	TGCGCCAGCAGCTTGGGGGCAGGGGGCCTCGAGCAGTTCTTC
TRBJ2-7	NA	TRBV7-9	NA	CASLRGDSYEQYF	TGTGCCAGCCTGAGAGGGGACTCCTACGAGCAGTACTTC
TRBJ1-5	NA	TRBV7-9	NA	CASQPGGRGNQPQHF	TGTGCCAGCCAACCCGGGGGGCGAGGGAATCAGCCCCAGCATTTT
TRBJ2-2	NA	TRBV10-2	NA	CASSESKPSYTGELFF	TGCGCCAGCAGTGAGTCAAAACCCAGTTACACCGGGGAGCTGTTTTTT
TRBJ2-2	NA	TRBV18	NA	CASSPDTGELFF	TGTGCCAGCTCACCGGACACCGGGGAGCTGTTTTTT
TRBJ1-1	NA	TRBV10-3	NA	CAISDRDTEAFF	TGTGCCATCAGTGACAGGGACACTGAAGCTTTCTTT
TRBJ1-6	TRBD1	TRBV19	NA	CASKVYATGSSPLHF	TGTGCCAGTAAGGTGTACGCGACAGGGTCTTCACCCCTCCACTTT
TRBJ2-1	TRBD1	TRBV11-2	NA	CASSLVGDRSSYNEQFF	TGTGCCAGCAGCTTAGTTGGGGACAGAAGCTCCTACAATGAGCAGTTCTTC
TRBJ2-5	NA	TRBV7-7	NA	CASSAVGRGETQYF	TGTGCCAGCAGTGCCGTCGGCAGGGGAGAGACCCAGTACTTC